This entry is about one T cell receptor beta chain. The data stem from a study of cytomegalovirus exposure and HLA in healthy donors. The PCR made use of 60 Vbeta and 13 Jbeta primers. Data came from immunoSEQ multiplex PCR; TCRdb stores just in-frame clones and leaves some out. The table has some 140,000 clones, around 80% seen once. The germline V gene has CDR1 SQVTM and CDR2 ANQGSEA. This CDR3 contains 12 residues. V trimming: 6 bases; J trimming: 5 bases; junction bases outside the gene matches: 5. The TCR originated in a middle-aged woman in good health and CMV-seronegative. The chain links TRBV29-1 to TRBJ2-5, with TRBD2 matching over 8 bases. Input material: PBMCs. This CDR3 reads CSVGPGGETQYF. The CDR3 nucleotides read TGCAGCGTAGGACCGGGAGGGGAGACCCAGTACTTC.